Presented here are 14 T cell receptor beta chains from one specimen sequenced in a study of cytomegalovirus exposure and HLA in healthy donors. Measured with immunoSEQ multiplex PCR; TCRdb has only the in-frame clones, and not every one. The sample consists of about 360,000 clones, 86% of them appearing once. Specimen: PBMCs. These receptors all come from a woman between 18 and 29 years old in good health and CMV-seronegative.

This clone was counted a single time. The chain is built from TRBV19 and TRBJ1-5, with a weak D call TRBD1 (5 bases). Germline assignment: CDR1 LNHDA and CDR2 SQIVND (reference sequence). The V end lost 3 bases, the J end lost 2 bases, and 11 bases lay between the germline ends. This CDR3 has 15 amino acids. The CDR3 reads CASSILRVGNQPQHF. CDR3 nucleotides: TGTGCCAGTAGTATCCTCAGGGTGGGCAATCAGCCCCAGCATTTT.

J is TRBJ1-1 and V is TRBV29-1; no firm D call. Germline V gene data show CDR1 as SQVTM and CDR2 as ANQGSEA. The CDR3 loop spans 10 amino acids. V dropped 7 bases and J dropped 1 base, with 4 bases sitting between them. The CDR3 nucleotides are TGCAGCGGAGAGAACACTGAAGCTTTCTTT. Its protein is CSGENTEAFF.

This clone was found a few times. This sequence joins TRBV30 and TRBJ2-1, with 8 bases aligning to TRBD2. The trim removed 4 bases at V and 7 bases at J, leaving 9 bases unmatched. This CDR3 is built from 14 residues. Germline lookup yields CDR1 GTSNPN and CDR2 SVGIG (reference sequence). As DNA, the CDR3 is TGTGCCTGGACACTTGCGGGGGGTCTTAATGAGCAGTTCTTC. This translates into CAWTLAGGLNEQFF. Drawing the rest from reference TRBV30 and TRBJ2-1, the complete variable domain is SQTIHQWPATLVQPVGSPLSLECTVEGTSNPNLYWYRQAAGRGLQLLFYSVGIGQISSEVPQNLSASRPQDRQFILSSKKLLLSDSGFYLCAWTLAGGLNEQFFGPGTRLTVL.

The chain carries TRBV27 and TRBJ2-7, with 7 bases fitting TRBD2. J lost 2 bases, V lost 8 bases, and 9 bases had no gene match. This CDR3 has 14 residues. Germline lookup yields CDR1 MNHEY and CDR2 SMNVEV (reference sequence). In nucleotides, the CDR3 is TGTGCCAGCCGTGGTGGGGGGGTGACCTACGAGCAGTACTTC. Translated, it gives CASRGGGVTYEQYF.

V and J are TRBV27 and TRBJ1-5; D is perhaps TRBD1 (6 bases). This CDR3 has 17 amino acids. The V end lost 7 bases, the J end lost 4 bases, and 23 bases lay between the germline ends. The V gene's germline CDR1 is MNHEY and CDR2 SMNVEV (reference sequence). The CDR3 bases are TGTGCCAGCAATCCTACCTCTCCCACAGGGATTAATCAGCCCCAGCATTTT. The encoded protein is CASNPTSPTGINQPQHF.

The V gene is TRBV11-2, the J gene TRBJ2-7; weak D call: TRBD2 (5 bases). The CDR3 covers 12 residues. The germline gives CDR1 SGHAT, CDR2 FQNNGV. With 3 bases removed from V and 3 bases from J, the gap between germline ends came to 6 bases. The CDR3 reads CASSFGLYEQYF. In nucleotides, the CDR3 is TGTGCCAGCAGCTTCGGACTCTACGAGCAGTACTTC.

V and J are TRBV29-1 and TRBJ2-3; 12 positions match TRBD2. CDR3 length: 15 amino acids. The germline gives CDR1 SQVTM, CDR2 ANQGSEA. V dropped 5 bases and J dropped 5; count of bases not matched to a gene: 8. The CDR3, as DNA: TGCAGCGTTCCCCTAGCGGGAGGGAGTGGAGATACGCAGTATTTT. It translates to CSVPLAGGSGDTQYF.

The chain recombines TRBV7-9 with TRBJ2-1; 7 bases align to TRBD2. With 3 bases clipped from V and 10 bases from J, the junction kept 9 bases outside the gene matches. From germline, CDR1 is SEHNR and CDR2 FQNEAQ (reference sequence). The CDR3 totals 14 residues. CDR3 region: CASSFSGAPGEQFF. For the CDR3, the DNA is TGTGCCAGCAGCTTCAGCGGGGCCCCCGGGGAGCAGTTCTTC.

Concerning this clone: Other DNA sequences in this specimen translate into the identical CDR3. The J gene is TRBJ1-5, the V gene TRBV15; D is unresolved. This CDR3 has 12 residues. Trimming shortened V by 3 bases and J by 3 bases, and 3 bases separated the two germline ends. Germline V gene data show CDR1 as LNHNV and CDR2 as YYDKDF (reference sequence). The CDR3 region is CATSSLNQPQHF. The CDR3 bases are TGTGCCACCAGCAGTCTCAATCAGCCCCAGCATTTT.

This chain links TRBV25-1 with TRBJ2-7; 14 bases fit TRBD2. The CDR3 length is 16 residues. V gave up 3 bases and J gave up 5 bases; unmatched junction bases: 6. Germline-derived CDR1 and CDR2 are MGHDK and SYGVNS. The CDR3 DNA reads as TGTGCCAGCAGTGAGGGGGGACTAGCGGGAGCCGACGAGCAGTACTTC. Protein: CASSEGGLAGADEQYF.

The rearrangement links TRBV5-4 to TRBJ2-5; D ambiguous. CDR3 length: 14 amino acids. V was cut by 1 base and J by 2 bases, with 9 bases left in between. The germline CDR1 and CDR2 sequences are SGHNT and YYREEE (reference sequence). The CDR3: CASSLSGRQETQYF. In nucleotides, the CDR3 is TGTGCCAGCAGCTTGTCGGGTAGGCAAGAGACCCAGTACTTC.

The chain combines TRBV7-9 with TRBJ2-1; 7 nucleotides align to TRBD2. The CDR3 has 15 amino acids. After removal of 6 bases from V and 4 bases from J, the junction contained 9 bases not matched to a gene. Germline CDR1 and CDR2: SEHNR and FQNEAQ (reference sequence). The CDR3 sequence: CASSPSGINYNEQFF. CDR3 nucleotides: TGTGCCAGCAGTCCAAGCGGGATTAATTACAATGAGCAGTTCTTC.

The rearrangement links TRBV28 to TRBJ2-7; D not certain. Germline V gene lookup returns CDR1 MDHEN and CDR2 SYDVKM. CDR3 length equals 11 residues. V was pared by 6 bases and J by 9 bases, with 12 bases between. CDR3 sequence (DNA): TGTGCCAGCAGGCTCAATAACGGGCAGTACTTC. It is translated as CASRLNNGQYF.

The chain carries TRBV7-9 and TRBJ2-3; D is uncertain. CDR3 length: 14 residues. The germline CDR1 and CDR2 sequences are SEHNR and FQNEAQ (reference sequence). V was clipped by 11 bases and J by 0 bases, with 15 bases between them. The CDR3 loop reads CAAKPGSSTDTQYF. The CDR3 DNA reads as TGTGCCGCTAAGCCCGGTTCTAGCACAGATACGCAGTATTTT.